These 26 T cell receptor beta chains originate from one sample sequenced in a study of T-cell memory formation after mild COVID-19. TCRdb called the 5' RACE reads again in MiXCR, with one record for every CDR3 protein. This repertoire shows about 14,000 distinct CDR3 sequences, around 20% found once; its top ten account for 49%. What was sequenced was PBMCs or a T cell subset sorted from them (not recorded which). The receptors shown here come from an adult woman who had mild COVID-19 (a few samples of this study predate the infection). Cell type and time point are not known.

This clonotype rates as medium-sized. The chain carries TRBV7-8 and TRBJ2-3, with D perhaps matching TRBD2 (5 bases). The CDR3 contains 21 residues. V lost 5 bases and J lost 0, with 30 bases in between. Germline CDR1 SGHVS, CDR2 FQNEAQ. The CDR3 DNA sequence: TGTGCCAGCAGCACAAGTCCCCCTACTAGGGAAATCAGGTGGAGCACAGATACGCAGTATTTT. Protein: CASSTSPPTREIRWSTDTQYF.

This clonotype was observed many times. The chain employs TRBV5-1 and TRBJ2-1; 10 positions agree with TRBD2. The CDR3 is 15 residues long. The trim removed 1 base at V and 4 bases at J, leaving 2 bases unmatched. CDR1 and CDR2 (germline): SGHRS, YFSETQ. The CDR3 region is CASSLLSGGYNEQFF. The CDR3 DNA is TGCGCCAGCAGCTTGCTTAGCGGGGGGTACAATGAGCAGTTCTTC.

This clonotype has a count of ten or more. CDR3 in amino acids: CASSFKGLTGANVLTF. In DNA, the CDR3 is TGTGCCAGCAGCTTCAAGGGTTTAACTGGGGCCAACGTCCTGACTTTC. This chain uses TRBV5-4 with TRBJ2-6; D call uncertain. This CDR3 region has 16 residues. Trimming removed 2 bases from V and 2 bases from J, with 11 bases in between. CDR1 SGHNT and CDR2 YYREEE come from the germline V gene (reference sequence).

The chain employs TRBV7-9 and TRBJ2-5, with a possible D match to TRBD2 (6 bases). The V gene lost 2 bases and the J gene lost 7 bases, with 14 bases spanning the gap. The CDR3 loop spans 14 amino acids. Germline loops: CDR1 SEHNR, CDR2 FQNEAQ (reference sequence). The CDR3 protein is CASSLYGSGGTQYF. The CDR3 DNA sequence: TGTGCCAGCAGCTTATACGGGAGCGGAGGGACCCAGTACTTC.

The table lists this clonotype with many counts. CDR3 nucleotides: TGTGCCAGCAGCCAAGATGCGATATTAGCGGGTGGACCTAGCTCCTACAATGAGCAGTTCTTC. Translation gives CASSQDAILAGGPSSYNEQFF. This chain uses TRBV4-2 with TRBJ2-1, with 7 positions matching TRBD2. J was trimmed by 0 bases and V by 0 bases; bases with no gene match: 17. Per germline, CDR1 LGHNA and CDR2 YNFKEQ. The CDR3 extends over 21 amino acids.

In its sample, this clonotype was seen many times. The chain is built from TRBV10-3 and TRBJ2-1; perhaps D is TRBD1 or TRBD2 (5 bases each). The CDR3 spans 14 residues. Germline values: CDR1 ENHRY, CDR2 SYGVKD. V was cut by 4 bases and J by 3 bases, with 10 bases left in between. CDR3 bases: TGTGCCATCAGTGTTAGGGGAGACTACAATGAGCAGTTCTTC. Protein: CAISVRGDYNEQFF.

V is TRBV20-1 and J is TRBJ2-3; the match to TRBD2 covers 7 bases. CDR1 is DFQATT, CDR2 SNEGSKA, per germline (reference sequence). CDR3 length: 13 amino acids. The V segment lost 5 bases and the J segment 2 bases; nucleotides outside the gene matches: 4. The CDR3 loop is CSAASGHTDTQYF. The CDR3 DNA is TGCAGTGCTGCTAGCGGACACACAGATACGCAGTATTTT.

In this sample, this clonotype turned up many times. The chain uses TRBV2 and TRBJ2-7; no reliable D call. The CDR3 totals 11 residues. The germline V gene encodes CDR1 SNHLY and CDR2 FYNNEI. The ends were cut back, 9 bases at V and 2 bases at J, with 8 bases in the middle. This CDR3 reads CASLRTYEQYF. CDR3 nucleotides: TGTGCCAGTCTTCGGACCTACGAGCAGTACTTC.

V usage is TRBV21-1 and J usage is TRBJ2-7; TRBD1 was called by the table and not checked on the DNA. TRBV21-1 is a listed pseudogene. The CDR3 sequence is 16 residues long. The CDR3 spells CASSGGHRGSSYEQYV. The CDR3 DNA reads as TGTGCCAGCAGCGGGGGACACCGGGGAAGCTCCTACGAGCAGTACGTC.

The table lists this clonotype with many counts. The V gene is TRBV27, the J gene TRBJ1-1; D uncertain. The V end was cut by 5 bases, the J end by 5 bases, with 18 bases between. The CDR3 covers 15 residues. Germline lookup yields CDR1 MNHEY and CDR2 SMNVEV (reference sequence). CDR3 sequence (DNA): TGTGCCAGCAGTCCTAAGGACCCGGGGAGGACTGAAGCTTTCTTT. Amino acid sequence: CASSPKDPGRTEAFF.

This clonotype occurred many times. The chain is built from TRBV24-1 and TRBJ2-1; no clear D. Germline V CDR1 and CDR2: KGHDR, SFDVKD. The V gene lost 1 base and the J gene lost 7 bases, with 4 bases spanning the gap. The CDR3 is 12 residues long. This CDR3 is CATSDFLNEQFF. For the CDR3, the DNA is TGTGCCACCAGTGATTTCCTAAATGAGCAGTTCTTC.

This clonotype was found many times. This chain connects TRBV27 to TRBJ1-1, with a weak D call TRBD1 (6 bases). With 3 bases removed from V and 11 bases from J, the gap between germline ends came to 13 bases. The V gene's germline CDR1 is MNHEY and CDR2 SMNVEV (reference sequence). This CDR3 region has 12 residues. The CDR3 region is CASSFLRGRAFF. The CDR3 nucleotides are TGTGCCAGCAGTTTCCTGAGGGGGAGGGCTTTCTTT.

This clonotype was detected many times. The gene calls are TRBV3-1 and TRBJ1-1; D perhaps matches TRBD1 (5 bases). CDR1 and CDR2 (germline): LGHDT, YNNKEL (reference sequence). Trimming took off 4 bases at V and 4 bases at J, with 16 bases between the two ends. The CDR3 has 15 residues. CDR3 sequence reads: CASSPLAGGGTEAFF. In DNA form, the CDR3 reads TGTGCCAGCAGCCCCTTAGCGGGGGGTGGCACTGAAGCTTTCTTT.

Many counts were recorded for this clonotype. The J gene is TRBJ1-2, the V gene TRBV20-1; D remains ambiguous. The CDR3 covers 14 residues. Germline assignment: CDR1 DFQATT and CDR2 SNEGSKA (reference sequence). Trimming took 6 bases from V and 6 from J, leaving 20 bases between them. The CDR3 protein is CSATEYDLGHGYTF. The DNA for the CDR3 is TGCAGTGCCACAGAGTACGACCTCGGGCATGGCTACACCTTC.

About this clonotype itself: With a much larger clone just one base away, this may be a read error. The rearrangement uses TRBV11-2 and TRBJ2-1; no reliable D call. This CDR3 has 13 amino acids. Germline CDR1 SGHAT, CDR2 FQNNGV. The DNA of the CDR3 is TGTGCCAGCAGCTCGCCCTCCGACAATGAGCAGTTCTTC. Amino acid sequence: CASSSPSDNEQFF.

This clonotype is a singleton in its sample. The J gene is TRBJ1-1, the V gene TRBV5-4; perhaps TRBD1 as D (5 bases). CDR1 is SGHNT, CDR2 YYREEE, per germline (reference sequence). The V end lost 0 bases, the J end lost 2 bases, and 5 bases lay between the germline ends. CDR3 length equals 13 residues. CDR3 bases: TGTGCCAGCAGCTTGGGGGACAACACTGAAGCTTTCTTT. Its translation: CASSLGDNTEAFF.

The table lists this clonotype with many counts. The J gene is TRBJ1-4, the V gene TRBV7-9; the match to TRBD1 covers 7 bases. The V gene's germline CDR1 is SEHNR and CDR2 FQNEAQ (reference sequence). The V and J ends lost 4 bases and 3 bases, in that order; junction bases with no gene match: 8. The CDR3 contains 16 residues. CDR3 nucleotide sequence: TGTGCCAGCAGCTACACAGGGGAAAAACCTAATGAAAAACTGTTTTTT. Translated, it gives CASSYTGEKPNEKLFF. Drawing the rest from reference TRBV7-9 and TRBJ1-4, the complete variable domain is DTGVSQNPRHKITKRGQNVTFRCDPISEHNRLYWYRQTLGQGPEFLTYFQNEAQLEKSRLLSDRFSAERPKGSFSTLEIQRTEQGDSAMYLCASSYTGEKPNEKLFFGSGTQLSVL.

This clonotype has ten or more counts. The J gene is TRBJ1-2, the V gene TRBV2, with 7 bases that match TRBD1. V was pared by 5 bases and J by 2 bases, with 14 bases of the junction left unmatched. The CDR3 totals 17 residues. CDR1 SNHLY and CDR2 FYNNEI come from the germline V gene. Here the CDR3 DNA reads TGTGCCAGCAGTCTCACGCCGGGGGACAGTCCCAACTATGGCTACACCTTC. It codes for CASSLTPGDSPNYGYTF.

Only a few counts were recorded for this clonotype. The chain couples TRBV5-1 to TRBJ2-3, with D possibly matching TRBD2 (7 bases). Germline V gene data show CDR1 as SGHRS and CDR2 as YFSETQ. The CDR3 has 13 amino acids. Trimming shortened V by 3 bases and J by 4 bases, and 9 bases separated the two germline ends. CDR3 residues: CASSWEGADTQYF. In DNA, the CDR3 is TGCGCCAGCAGCTGGGAGGGGGCAGATACGCAGTATTTT.

The CDR3 reads CASSSGLAGTDTQYF. The CDR3 DNA follows: TGTGCCAGCAGCTCGGGACTAGCGGGCACAGATACGCAGTATTTT. The chain couples TRBV11-3 to TRBJ2-3, with 11 positions matching TRBD2. The germline V gene has CDR1 SGHNT and CDR2 YENEEA. V shed 4 bases and J 1 base; nucleotides not matched to a gene: 1. The CDR3 contains 15 residues. The entire variable domain, with the rest obtained from reference TRBV11-3 and TRBJ2-3, is as follows: EAGVVQSPRYKIIEKKQPVAFWCNPISGHNTLYWYLQNLGQGPELLIRYENEEAVDDSQLPKDRFSAERLKGVDSTLKIQPAELGDSAVYLCASSSGLAGTDTQYFGPGTRLTVL.

This clonotype was seen many times. The V gene is TRBV20-1, the J gene TRBJ2-1; TRBD2 might be the D (6 bases). This CDR3 region has 14 residues. Germline V gene sequence: CDR1 DFQATT, CDR2 SNEGSKA (reference sequence). V lost 6 bases and J lost 7, with 19 bases in between. The CDR3 DNA reads as TGCAGTGCCCTGGAGGGCCGTTGGGGGAATGAGCAGTTCTTC. Protein: CSALEGRWGNEQFF.

This clonotype was recorded only once. The chain couples TRBV4-1 to TRBJ2-7; 9 nucleotides line up with TRBD1. Per germline, CDR1 MGHRA and CDR2 YSYEKL. With 4 bases clipped from V and 5 bases from J, the junction kept 3 bases outside the gene matches. The CDR3 totals 13 residues. The DNA of the CDR3 is TGCGCCAGCAGCCCTGGACAGGGGAACGAGCAGTACTTC. The encoded protein is CASSPGQGNEQYF.

This clonotype was seen at least ten times. The V gene is TRBV9, the J gene TRBJ2-7; D perhaps matches TRBD1 (6 bases). The CDR3 has 14 residues. Germline V lookup: CDR1 SGDLS, CDR2 YYNGEE. V gave up 4 bases and J gave up 7 bases, with 18 bases separating them. The CDR3 DNA follows: TGTGCCAGCAGCTCACATTTTGGGGGCCTAGAGCAGTACTTC. Translated, it gives CASSSHFGGLEQYF.

This clonotype occurred many times. The chain joins TRBV2 to TRBJ2-3; D ambiguous. Trimming pared 2 bases from V and 13 bases from J, leaving 10 bases between. This CDR3 spans 11 amino acids. In germline, CDR1 is SNHLY, CDR2 FYNNEI. For the CDR3, the DNA is TGTGCCAGCAGTGAAATATACCAGAAGTATTTT. Translation: CASSEIYQKYF.

This clonotype was seen ten or more times. This rearrangement joins TRBV7-2 to TRBJ1-1; D uncertain. V was pared by 1 base and J by 1 base, with 10 bases between. The CDR3 runs 15 residues. Germline V gives CDR1 SGHTA, CDR2 FQGNSA. The CDR3 sequence: CASSLESVWNTEAFF. The CDR3 nucleotides are TGTGCCAGCAGCTTAGAATCCGTCTGGAACACTGAAGCTTTCTTT.

This clonotype was recorded many times. The chain employs TRBV9 and TRBJ1-2; no clear D gene. The CDR3 sequence is 10 residues long. Germline assignment: CDR1 SGDLS and CDR2 YYNGEE. V lost 3 bases and J lost 6, with 3 bases in between. The DNA for the CDR3 is TGTGCCAGCAGCGGACATGGCTACACCTTC. Translated: CASSGHGYTF.